This paragraph reports one T cell receptor (beta chain). Treatment reported: oral pan-JAK inhibitor, 5-10 mg twice daily. The data were taken from a study of CD8+ T cells in alopecia areata. On the study more broadly: Severity was scored as percentage of affected scalp area in treated patients.

Looked up from germline, CDR1 is SGHVS and CDR2 is FQNEAQ. This CDR3 is 15 amino acids long. V was shortened by 2 bases and J by 1 base, with 11 bases between the two germline ends. Once RNA had been extracted, it was reverse transcribed into cDNA to act as the sequencing template. TCRdb's table, derived via immunoSEQ multiplex PCR, lists solely in-frame clones and lacks some. The sample lists 170,000 or so clones; about 60% were seen once. The input for sequencing was CD8+ T cells sorted from blood, taken at week 24, from a patient treated with tofacitinib. The chain carries TRBV7-8 and TRBJ1-2; D is unresolved. The receptor's source is a human donor with alopecia areata. The CDR3 here is CASSLSRASNYGYTF. DNA for the CDR3: TGTGCCAGCAGCTTAAGCCGGGCAAGTAACTATGGCTACACCTTC.